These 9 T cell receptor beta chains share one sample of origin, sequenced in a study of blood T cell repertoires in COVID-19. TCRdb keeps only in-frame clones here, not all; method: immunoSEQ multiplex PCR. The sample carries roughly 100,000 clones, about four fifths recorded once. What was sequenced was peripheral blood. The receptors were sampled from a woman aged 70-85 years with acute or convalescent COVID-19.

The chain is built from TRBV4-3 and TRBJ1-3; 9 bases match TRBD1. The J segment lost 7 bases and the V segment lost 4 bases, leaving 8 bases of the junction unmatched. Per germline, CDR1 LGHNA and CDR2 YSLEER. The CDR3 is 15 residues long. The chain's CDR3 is CASSPRTGERNTIYF. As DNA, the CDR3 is TGCGCCAGCAGCCCCCGGACAGGGGAGCGGAACACCATATATTTT.

The CDR3 DNA reads as TGTGCCAGCAGCGTAGAGATACTCGGTGGAAACACCATATATTTT. It yields the protein CASSVEILGGNTIYF. The chain couples TRBV9 to TRBJ1-3; D is ambiguous. CDR1 is SGDLS, CDR2 YYNGEE, per germline. This CDR3 contains 15 residues. Trimming removed 0 bases from V and 3 bases from J, with 10 bases in between.

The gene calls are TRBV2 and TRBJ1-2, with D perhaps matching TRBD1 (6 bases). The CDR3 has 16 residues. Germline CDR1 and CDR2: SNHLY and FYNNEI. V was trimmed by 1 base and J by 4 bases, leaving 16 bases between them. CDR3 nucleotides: TGTGCCAGCAGTGAAGGGGAAGGACAGTTGGGCTATGGCTACACCTTC. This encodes CASSEGEGQLGYGYTF. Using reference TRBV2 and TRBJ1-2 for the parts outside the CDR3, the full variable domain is EPEVTQTPSHQVTQMGQEVILRCVPISNHLYFYWYRQILGQKVEFLVSFYNNEISEKSEIFDDQFSVERPDGSNFTLKIRSTKLEDSAMYFCASSEGEGQLGYGYTFGSGTRLTVV.

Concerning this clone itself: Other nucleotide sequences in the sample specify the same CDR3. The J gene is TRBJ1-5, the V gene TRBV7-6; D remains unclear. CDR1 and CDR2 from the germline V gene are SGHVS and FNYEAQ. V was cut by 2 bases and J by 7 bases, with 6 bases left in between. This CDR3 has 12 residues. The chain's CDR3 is CASSLRGQPQHF. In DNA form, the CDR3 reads TGTGCCAGCAGCTTAAGAGGGCAGCCCCAGCATTTT.

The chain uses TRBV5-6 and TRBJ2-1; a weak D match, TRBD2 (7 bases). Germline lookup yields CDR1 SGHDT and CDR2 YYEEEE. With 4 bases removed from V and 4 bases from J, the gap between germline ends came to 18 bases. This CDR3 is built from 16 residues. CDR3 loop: CASSPIGGGPYNEQFF. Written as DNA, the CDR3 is TGTGCCAGCAGCCCCATAGGGGGGGGGCCTTACAATGAGCAGTTCTTC.

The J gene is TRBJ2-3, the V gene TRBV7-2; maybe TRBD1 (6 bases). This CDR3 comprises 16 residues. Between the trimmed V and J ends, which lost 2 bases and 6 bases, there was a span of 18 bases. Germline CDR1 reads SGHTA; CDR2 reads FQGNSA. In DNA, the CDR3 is TGTGCCAGCAGCTTATTAATGGCAGGGGCTGTGGATACGCAGTATTTT. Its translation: CASSLLMAGAVDTQYF. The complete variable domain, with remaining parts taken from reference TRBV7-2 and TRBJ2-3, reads GAGVSQSPSNKVTEKGKDVELRCDPISGHTALYWYRQSLGQGLEFLIYFQGNSAPDKSGLPSDRFSAERTGGSVSTLTIQRTQQEDSAVYLCASSLLMAGAVDTQYFGPGTRLTVL.

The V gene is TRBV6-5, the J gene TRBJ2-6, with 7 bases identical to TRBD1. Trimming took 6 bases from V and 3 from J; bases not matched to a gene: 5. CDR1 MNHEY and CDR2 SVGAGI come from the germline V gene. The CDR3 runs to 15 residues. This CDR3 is CASSRQGDGANVLTF. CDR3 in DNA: TGTGCCAGCAGCCGACAGGGAGATGGGGCCAACGTCCTGACTTTC.

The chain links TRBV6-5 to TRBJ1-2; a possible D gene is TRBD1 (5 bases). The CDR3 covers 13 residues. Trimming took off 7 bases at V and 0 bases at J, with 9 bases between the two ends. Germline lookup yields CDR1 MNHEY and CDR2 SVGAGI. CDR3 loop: CASTAGPNYGYTF. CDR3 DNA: TGTGCCAGCACGGCAGGGCCTAACTATGGCTACACCTTC.

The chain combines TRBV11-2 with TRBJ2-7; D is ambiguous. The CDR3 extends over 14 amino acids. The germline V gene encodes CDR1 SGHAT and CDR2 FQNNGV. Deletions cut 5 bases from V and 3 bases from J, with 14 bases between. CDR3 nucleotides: TGTGCCAGCAGCCGAGTTTTGAGGAACTACGAGCAGTACTTC. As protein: CASSRVLRNYEQYF. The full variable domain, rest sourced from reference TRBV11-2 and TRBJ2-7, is EAGVAQSPRYKIIEKRQSVAFWCNPISGHATLYWYQQILGQGPKLLIQFQNNGVVDDSQLPKDRFSAERLKGVDSTLKIQPAKLEDSAVYLCASSRVLRNYEQYFGPGTRLTVT.